This T cell receptor beta chain was sequenced for a study of Ad26.COV2.S vaccination and SARS-CoV-2 variants. Treatment indicated: over 15 received Ad26.COV2.S at low or high dose, single or two shots; 5 received placebo; per-sample allocation not given. All samples were drawn on day 63, counting from the first vaccine or placebo injection. Generated by immunoSEQ multiplex PCR, the TCRdb table keeps only in-frame clones and is missing some. This table holds hundreds of thousands of clones, 89% found once. CDR1 and CDR2 from the germline V gene are SGHDN and FVKESK. CDR3 length equals 14 residues. The V and J ends lost 4 bases and 6 bases respectively, with 16 bases between them. This clone was counted at least ten times.

Sequencing used peripheral blood, obtained in a trial of Ad26.COV2.S vaccine versus placebo. V is TRBV14 and J is TRBJ2-7, with D perhaps being TRBD1 or TRBD2 (5 bases each). The TCR comes from a person aged 18 to 59 who received the Ad26.COV2.S COVID-19 vaccine or a placebo. The CDR3 is CASSRVGPAREQYF. In DNA form, the CDR3 reads TGTGCCAGCAGCCGCGTGGGACCAGCTCGCGAGCAGTACTTC.